This TCR beta chain was identified during a study of spatial heterogeneity in lung cancer. Study at large: Beta-chain sequences were consistently detected more often than alpha-chain sequences. Within raw reads, each unique TCR and UMI combination appeared on average more than ten times.

This clonotype was seen repeatedly, ten times or more. The library protocol tagged each TCR cDNA with a unique molecular identifier. TCRdb fed the 5' RACE reads into MiXCR, producing one record per CDR3 protein. The sample records more than 45,000 distinct CDR3 sequences, over 4.5% being singletons. Time point meaning: sample taken at primary tumor resection. The donors, 72 patients with untreated early-stage non-small cell lung cancer, provided the samples. V gave up 1 base and J gave up 5 bases, with 14 bases separating them. CDR1 LGHDT and CDR2 YNNKEL come from the germline V gene (reference sequence). The CDR3 totals 16 residues.

The specimen comprised PBMCs, sampled at surgery. The genes are TRBV3-1 and TRBJ2-2; no definite D call. The clonotype comes from a male donor with early-stage non-small cell lung cancer. CDR3 DNA sequence: TGTGCCAGCAGCCAAGGTGCCGGGCGCAATACCGGGGAGCTGTTTTTT. Encoded protein: CASSQGAGRNTGELFF.